The following is a T cell receptor (beta chain) sequence with its context. The sample is drawn from a study of blood T cell repertoires in COVID-19. Overall study: Material from acute and convalescent COVID-19 was sourced from the United States, Italy and Spain.

Assay used: immunoSEQ multiplex PCR; TCRdb lists only in-frame clones, some missing. Found here are 100,000 to 150,000 clones, around 89% of them singletons; the top ten hold roughly 4.3%. The CDR3 runs 15 residues. In germline, CDR1 is KGHSH, CDR2 LQKENI. V was pared by 1 base and J by 4 bases, with 14 bases between. Patients at the Seattle site were enrolled during active infection and followed longitudinally. This TCR was recovered from a man aged 55-75 years with COVID-19, enrolled during active disease. Sequenced material: peripheral blood. The chain links TRBV18 to TRBJ2-7; TRBD1 might be the D (6 bases). The CDR3 protein is CASSPRPSQGYEQYF. Here the CDR3 DNA reads TGTGCCAGCTCACCACGGCCGTCGCAGGGGTACGAGCAGTACTTC.